The 18 T cell receptor beta chains below all came from one sample that was sequenced in a study of T cells in Graves' hyperthyroidism and ophthalmopathy. The investigators amplified TCR beta CDR3 regions from RNA transcripts. The HTBI primer set drove a first-round RT-PCR of the TCR CDR3. One entry per CDR3 protein results from TCRdb running MiXCR on the multiplex PCR reads. The table has around 620,000 distinct CDR3 sequences, approximately 15% seen once. The material sequenced was blood. Source of these receptors: a young woman with Graves' ophthalmopathy.

This clonotype was detected ten times or more. The V call is TRBV12-3 or TRBV12-4, the J call TRBJ1-2; D call uncertain. V was cut by 6 bases and J by 1 base, with 15 bases left in between. The CDR3 contains 15 residues. CDR3 DNA sequence: TGTGCCAGCAGGCCCGGGTCCGCTATTAACTATGGCTACACCTTC. Its translation: CASRPGSAINYGYTF.

This clonotype was found many times. The chain links TRBV4-3 to TRBJ1-2; unclear D gene. V was clipped by 0 bases and J by 1 base, with 6 bases between them. In germline, CDR1 is LGHNA, CDR2 YSLEER. This CDR3 spans 14 amino acids. Here the CDR3 DNA reads TGCGCCAGCAGCCAAGAAGGGTTTAACTATGGCTACACCTTC. This encodes CASSQEGFNYGYTF.

This clonotype has just a few counts. The chain links TRBV27 to TRBJ1-1; 7 bases are a match to TRBD1. This CDR3 spans 12 amino acids. Germline CDR1 reads MNHEY; CDR2 reads SMNVEV (reference sequence). Trimming took 5 bases from V and 6 from J; bases not matched to a gene: 3. The CDR3 DNA is TGTGCCAGCAGTCATCAGGGGGCTGAAGCTTTCTTT. As protein: CASSHQGAEAFF.

This clonotype was counted ten times or more. This chain joins TRBV28 and TRBJ2-7; 13 nucleotides align to TRBD2. The CDR3 spans 18 residues. The germline V gene encodes CDR1 MDHEN and CDR2 SYDVKM. V was pared by 8 bases and J by 3 bases, with 16 bases of the junction left unmatched. CDR3 loop: CASLPTQPGLAGFYEQYF. The CDR3 DNA sequence: TGTGCCAGCCTTCCGACCCAACCGGGACTAGCGGGATTCTACGAGCAGTACTTC.

This clonotype has just a few counts. The V call is TRBV19, the J call TRBJ2-5; no reliable D call. The germline V and J ends were trimmed by 11 bases and 2 bases, with 18 bases remaining between them. This CDR3 spans 14 amino acids. The germline CDR1 and CDR2 sequences are LNHDA and SQIVND (reference sequence). CDR3 amino acids: CAAGAQTGQETQYF. CDR3 DNA sequence: TGTGCCGCTGGCGCACAGACCGGTCAAGAGACCCAGTACTTC. Variable domain in full (rest from reference TRBV19 and TRBJ2-5): DGGITQSPKYLFRKEGQNVTLSCEQNLNHDAMYWYRQDPGQGLRLIYYSQIVNDFQKGDIAEGYSVSREKKESFPLTVTSAQKNPTAFYLCAAGAQTGQETQYFGPGTRLLVL.

A word on this clonotype: This CDR3 fails to terminate in the conserved phenylalanine or tryptophan, so it likely reflects a read error. The chain links TRBV24-1 to TRBJ1-5; perhaps TRBD1 as D (5 bases). Germline values: CDR1 KGHDR, CDR2 SFDVKD. Trimming removed 9 bases from V and 1 base from J, with 18 bases in between. This CDR3 has 16 residues. The CDR3 nucleotides read TGTGCCACCGGCCTCGGGGGGAGAGGGAGCAATCAGCCCCAGCATCTT. Amino acids: CATGLGGRGSNQPQHL.

This clonotype was counted between two and nine times. The V gene is TRBV19, the J gene TRBJ2-2, with 13 bases identical to TRBD2. Unmatched junction bases numbered 3, after V lost 6 bases and J lost 5 bases. The CDR3 consists of 15 residues. Germline-derived CDR1 and CDR2 are LNHDA and SQIVND (reference sequence). The CDR3: CASRGLAGTTGELFF. The CDR3 coding sequence is TGTGCCAGTAGGGGACTAGCGGGAACAACCGGGGAGCTGTTTTTT.

This clonotype has more than one count but fewer than ten. The chain carries TRBV28 and TRBJ1-5, with D possibly matching TRBD1 (5 bases). This CDR3 has 14 residues. Deletions cut 6 bases from V and 6 bases from J, with 15 bases between. The germline V gene has CDR1 MDHEN and CDR2 SYDVKM. The CDR3 bases are TGTGCCAGCAGGCTAGAGCAGGGTGTTCAGCCCCAGCATTTT. Its protein product is CASRLEQGVQPQHF.

This clonotype was recorded many times. The J gene is TRBJ2-7, the V gene TRBV20-1; maybe TRBD2 (5 bases). The CDR3 length is 13 residues. Trimming shortened V by 3 bases and J by 2 bases, and 11 bases separated the two germline ends. Germline lookup yields CDR1 DFQATT and CDR2 SNEGSKA (reference sequence). The CDR3 DNA reads TGCAGTGCTAGGGGTGGGGAGACCTACGAGCAGTACTTC. Translating it yields CSARGGETYEQYF.

This clonotype was detected many times. The chain is built from TRBV29-1 and TRBJ2-1, with 11 positions matching TRBD2. Trimming at V came to 4 bases and at J to 8 bases, leaving 7 bases not matched to a gene. The CDR3 length is 14 residues. Germline CDR1 reads SQVTM; CDR2 reads ANQGSEA. This chain's CDR3 is CSVATSGRIDEQFF. The CDR3 DNA follows: TGCAGCGTTGCCACTAGCGGGAGAATCGATGAGCAGTTCTTC.

A few counts support this clonotype. This sequence joins TRBV9 and TRBJ2-1; 7 bases are a match to TRBD2. The CDR3 extends over 15 amino acids. Losses at the gene ends were 0 bases for V and 5 bases for J; bases not matched to a gene: 5. Germline CDR1 and CDR2: SGDLS and YYNGEE. As DNA, the CDR3 is TGTGCCAGCAGCGTAGGGGGGGGAGCAAACAATGAGCAGTTCTTC. It encodes CASSVGGGANNEQFF.

Comments on this clonotype: A junction boundary mismatches the germline segment, possibly from a read error. The chain joins TRBV11-2 to TRBJ2-7; a weak D match, TRBD1 (6 bases). This CDR3 is 14 amino acids long. CDR1 and CDR2 (germline): SGHAT, FQNNGV. CDR3 residues: CASRGGPEIYERYF. In DNA form, the CDR3 reads TGTGCCAGCAGAGGGGGACCAGAGATTTACGAGCGGTACTTC. Full variable domain (missing parts from reference TRBV11-2 and TRBJ2-7): EAGVAQSPRYKIIEKRQSVAFWCNPISGHATLYWYQQILGQGPKLLIQFQNNGVVDDSQLPKDRFSAERLKGVDSTLKIQPAKLEDSAVYLCASRGGPEIYERYFGPGTRLTVT.

The gene calls are TRBV10-3 and TRBJ2-7; D is perhaps TRBD1 or TRBD2 (5 bases each). The CDR3 is made up of 12 amino acids. The germline V and J ends were trimmed by 8 bases and 9 bases, with 17 bases remaining between them. Germline CDR1 is ENHRY and CDR2 is SYGVKD. This CDR3 reads CAIRTGPTGQYF. CDR3 coding DNA: TGTGCCATCCGAACGGGACCTACCGGGCAGTACTTC.

This clonotype was recorded at least ten times. The V and J genes are TRBV20-1 and TRBJ2-7, with D possibly TRBD2 on 5 matching bases. The germline V and J ends were trimmed by 1 base and 2 bases, with 12 bases remaining between them. CDR1 and CDR2 from the germline V gene are DFQATT and SNEGSKA (reference sequence). CDR3 length: 14 residues. The CDR3 DNA reads as TGCAGTGCTAGAGTCCGAGCGGCAACCTACGAGCAGTACTTC. It encodes CSARVRAATYEQYF.

This clonotype was recorded at least ten times. This chain uses TRBV20-1 with TRBJ2-1; tentatively, D is TRBD2 (5 bases). CDR1 is DFQATT and CDR2 is SNEGSKA in the germline V gene (reference sequence). The CDR3 runs 17 residues. Deletions cut 0 bases from V and 0 bases from J, with 15 bases between. The CDR3 region is CSARDLRASLSYNEQFF. In DNA form, the CDR3 reads TGCAGTGCTAGAGATTTGAGGGCTAGCCTCTCCTACAATGAGCAGTTCTTC.

This clonotype was counted many times. The chain has TRBV7-2 and TRBJ2-2; D gene unclear. The germline V and J ends were trimmed by 0 bases and 1 base, with 6 bases remaining between them. Germline CDR1 reads SGHTA; CDR2 reads FQGNSA. The CDR3 runs 15 residues. CDR3 bases: TGTGCCAGCAGCTTAGCTAGCCTGAACACCGGGGAGCTGTTTTTT. Amino acids: CASSLASLNTGELFF.

This clonotype was seen repeatedly, ten times or more. The chain uses TRBV19 and TRBJ2-7, with a weak D call TRBD1 (6 bases). V dropped 1 base and J dropped 5 bases, with 18 bases sitting between them. Looked up from germline, CDR1 is LNHDA and CDR2 is SQIVND (reference sequence). The length of the CDR3 is 16 residues. The chain's CDR3 is CASSIVGGHPNDEQYF. CDR3 nucleotide sequence: TGTGCCAGTAGTATAGTAGGGGGACATCCCAACGACGAGCAGTACTTC.

This clonotype was found many times. This sequence joins TRBV3-1 and TRBJ2-7; weak D call: TRBD2 (5 bases). The CDR3 extends over 16 amino acids. The germline V gene has CDR1 LGHDT and CDR2 YNNKEL (reference sequence). Trimming took 0 bases from V and 2 from J, leaving 14 bases between them. The CDR3 region has the DNA TGTGCCAGCAGCCAAGATGAGGGCAGGCGGGCCTACGAGCAGTACTTC. Its translation: CASSQDEGRRAYEQYF.